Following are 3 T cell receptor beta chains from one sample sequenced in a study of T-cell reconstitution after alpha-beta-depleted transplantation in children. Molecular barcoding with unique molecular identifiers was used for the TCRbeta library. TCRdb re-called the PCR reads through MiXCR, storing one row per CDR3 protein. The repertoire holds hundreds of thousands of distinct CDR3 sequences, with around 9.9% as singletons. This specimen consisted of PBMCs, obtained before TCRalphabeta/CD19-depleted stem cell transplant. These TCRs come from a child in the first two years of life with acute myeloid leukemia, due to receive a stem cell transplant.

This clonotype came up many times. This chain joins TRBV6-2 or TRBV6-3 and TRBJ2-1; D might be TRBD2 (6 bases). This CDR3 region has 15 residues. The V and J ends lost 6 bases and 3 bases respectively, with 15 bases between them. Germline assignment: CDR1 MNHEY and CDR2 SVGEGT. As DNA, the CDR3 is TGTGCCAGCAGCCAAGGTAGGACTATCTACAATGAGCAGTTCTTC. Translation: CASSQGRTIYNEQFF.

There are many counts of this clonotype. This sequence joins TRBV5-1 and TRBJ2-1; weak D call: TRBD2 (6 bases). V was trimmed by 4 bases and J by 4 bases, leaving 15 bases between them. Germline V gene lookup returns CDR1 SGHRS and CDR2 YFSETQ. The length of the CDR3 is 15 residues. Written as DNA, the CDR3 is TGCGCCAGCAGCGTCTTAGCGGAGAATTACAATGAGCAGTTCTTC. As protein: CASSVLAENYNEQFF.

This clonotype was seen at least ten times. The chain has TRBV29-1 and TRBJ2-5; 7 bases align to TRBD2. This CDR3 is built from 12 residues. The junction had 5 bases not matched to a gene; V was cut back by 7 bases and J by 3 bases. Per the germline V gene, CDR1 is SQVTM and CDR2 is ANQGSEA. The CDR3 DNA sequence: TGCAGCGGAATCCTAGCGGAAGAGACCCAGTACTTC. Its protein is CSGILAEETQYF.